The clone carrying this T cell receptor (beta chain) was detected many times. Antigen specificity is unknown. These data come from a study of T cells in Graves' hyperthyroidism and ophthalmopathy. Regarding the study as a whole: The model's output predicted ophthalmopathy at a median of roughly seven months prior to onset.

Researchers amplified the TCR beta CDR3 regions from RNA transcripts. The HTBI primer set drove a first-round RT-PCR of the TCR CDR3. MiXCR was run by TCRdb on the multiplex PCR reads, yielding one entry per CDR3 protein. The repertoire consists of a few hundred thousand distinct CDR3 sequences, with around a sixth occurring once and the leading ten covering 15% to 18%. Disease lasting under 3 months, a NOSPECS grade of at least 4, and a Clinical Activity Score of at least 3 were features of the ophthalmopathy patients. CDR1 is LNHDA and CDR2 is SQIVND in the germline V gene (reference sequence). V shed 10 bases and J shed 5 bases, with 20 bases lying between them. CDR3 length: 14 residues.

This clonotype was sampled from a woman in her thirties or forties with Graves' ophthalmopathy. Specimen: blood. This chain uses TRBV19 with TRBJ1-1, with a tentative D call TRBD1 (6 bases). CDR3 in DNA: TGTGCCACCCGTGGGGGCACGGGGGTGACTGAAGCTTTCTTT. The encoded protein is CATRGGTGVTEAFF.